This T cell receptor beta chain was sequenced during a study of T cell clusters in autoimmune cytopenias. Broader study findings: TRB repertoire shifts in secondary cytopenia and chronic lymphocytic leukemia mostly reflected lymphoma, not autoimmunity. No cluster-lack signature appeared between secondary cytopenia and chronic lymphocytic leukemia patients, apparently due to lymphoma masking. Clustering suggested that physiological T cell clusters were missing in primary autoimmune cytopenia patients. Healthy donors had approximately 3.3-fold more exclusive TRB clusters than active autoimmune hepatitis patients.

Germline-derived CDR1 and CDR2 are DFQATT and SNEGSKA (reference sequence). The CDR3 contains 14 residues. TRB was amplified by touch-down multiplex PCR, primer pools A and B combined. Reprocessing the multiplex PCR reads, TCRdb reports a single entry for every CDR3 protein and omits DNA. The sample's table shows roughly 3,000 distinct CDR3 sequences. Each sample's input was 250 ng genomic DNA, some 38,000 genome equivalents. By frequency, this clonotype registers medium-sized. Its antigen is as yet unknown. Sequenced: peripheral blood. This clonotype was obtained from a human donor with an autoimmune cytopenia, with autoimmune hepatitis or in good health (not recorded which). This sequence joins TRBV20-1 and TRBJ2-5. The CDR3 sequence: CSASGWYPSETQYF.